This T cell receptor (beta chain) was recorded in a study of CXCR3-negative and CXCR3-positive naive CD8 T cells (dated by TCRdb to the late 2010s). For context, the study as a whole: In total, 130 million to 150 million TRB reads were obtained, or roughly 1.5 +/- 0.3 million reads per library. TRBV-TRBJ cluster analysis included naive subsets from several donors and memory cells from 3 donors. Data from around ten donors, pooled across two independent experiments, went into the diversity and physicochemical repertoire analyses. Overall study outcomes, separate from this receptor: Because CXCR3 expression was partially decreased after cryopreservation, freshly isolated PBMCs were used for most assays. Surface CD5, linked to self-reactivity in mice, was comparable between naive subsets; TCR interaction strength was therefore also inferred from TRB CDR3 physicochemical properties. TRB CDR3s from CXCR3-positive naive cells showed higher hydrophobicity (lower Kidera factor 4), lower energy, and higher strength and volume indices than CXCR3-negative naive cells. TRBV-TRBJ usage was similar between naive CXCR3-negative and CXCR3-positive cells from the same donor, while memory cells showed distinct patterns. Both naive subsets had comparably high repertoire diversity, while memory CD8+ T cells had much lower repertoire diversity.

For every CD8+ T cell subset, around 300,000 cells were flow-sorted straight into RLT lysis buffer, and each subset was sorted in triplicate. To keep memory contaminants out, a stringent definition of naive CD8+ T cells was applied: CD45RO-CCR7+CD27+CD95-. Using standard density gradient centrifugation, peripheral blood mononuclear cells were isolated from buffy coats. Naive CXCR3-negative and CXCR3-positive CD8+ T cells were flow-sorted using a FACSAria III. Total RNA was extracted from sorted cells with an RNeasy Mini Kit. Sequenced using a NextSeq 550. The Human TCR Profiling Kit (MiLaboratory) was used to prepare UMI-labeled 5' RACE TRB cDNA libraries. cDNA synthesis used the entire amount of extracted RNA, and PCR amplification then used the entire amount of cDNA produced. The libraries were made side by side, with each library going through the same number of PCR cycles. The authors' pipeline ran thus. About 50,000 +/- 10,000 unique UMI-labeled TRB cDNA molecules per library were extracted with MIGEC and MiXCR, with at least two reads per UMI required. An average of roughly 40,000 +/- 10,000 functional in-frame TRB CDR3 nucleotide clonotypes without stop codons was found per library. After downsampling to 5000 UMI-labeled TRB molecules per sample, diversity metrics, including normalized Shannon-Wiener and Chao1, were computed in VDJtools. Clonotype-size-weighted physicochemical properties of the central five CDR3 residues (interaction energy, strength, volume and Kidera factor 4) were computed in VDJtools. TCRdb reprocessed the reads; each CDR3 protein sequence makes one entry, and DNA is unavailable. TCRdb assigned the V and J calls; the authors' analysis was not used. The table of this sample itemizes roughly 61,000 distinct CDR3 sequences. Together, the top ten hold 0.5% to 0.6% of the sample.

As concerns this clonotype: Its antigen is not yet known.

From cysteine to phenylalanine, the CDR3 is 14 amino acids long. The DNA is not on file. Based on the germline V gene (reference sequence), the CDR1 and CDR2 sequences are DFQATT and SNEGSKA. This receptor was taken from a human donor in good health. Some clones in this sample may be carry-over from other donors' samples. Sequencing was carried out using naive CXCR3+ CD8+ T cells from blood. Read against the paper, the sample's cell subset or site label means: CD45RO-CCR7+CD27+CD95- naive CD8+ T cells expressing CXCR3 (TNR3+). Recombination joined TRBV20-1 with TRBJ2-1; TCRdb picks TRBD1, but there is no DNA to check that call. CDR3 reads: CSASGTSSYNEQFF.